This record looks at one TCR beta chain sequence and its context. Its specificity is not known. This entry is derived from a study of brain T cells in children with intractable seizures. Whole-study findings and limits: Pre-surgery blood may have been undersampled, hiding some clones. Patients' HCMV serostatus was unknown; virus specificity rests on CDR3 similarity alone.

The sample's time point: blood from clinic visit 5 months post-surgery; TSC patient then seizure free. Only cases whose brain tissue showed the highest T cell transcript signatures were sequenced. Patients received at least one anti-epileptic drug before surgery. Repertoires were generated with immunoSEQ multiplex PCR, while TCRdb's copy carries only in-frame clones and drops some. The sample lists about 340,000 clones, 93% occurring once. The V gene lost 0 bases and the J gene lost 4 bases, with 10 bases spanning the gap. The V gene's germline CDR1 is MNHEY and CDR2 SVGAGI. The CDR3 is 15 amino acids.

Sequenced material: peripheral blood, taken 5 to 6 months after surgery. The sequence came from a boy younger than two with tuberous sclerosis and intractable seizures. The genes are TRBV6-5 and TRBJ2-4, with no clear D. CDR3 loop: CASSYSGRDKNIQYF. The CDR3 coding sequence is TGTGCCAGCAGTTACTCGGGAAGAGATAAAAACATTCAGTACTTC.